This is a list of T cell receptor beta chains from one sample in a study of T cell responses to AZD1222 COVID-19 vaccine. The table came from immunoSEQ multiplex PCR; TCRdb's copy has only in-frame clones and leaves some out. The sample has roughly 110,000 clones, about nine tenths seen once. This sample comprised peripheral blood, obtained on day 0 of AZD1222 vaccination. These receptors were taken from an adult in good health. Each CDR3 is given with its conserved first and last residue. The order of the fields is V gene, J gene, clone size, D gene, CDR3 protein, CDR3 DNA. D genes are given only for firm matches. Clone sizes are given selectively: once, few, many, or a class where the clone is expanded.

V: TRBV7-2; J: TRBJ2-7; size: NA; D: NA; CDR3: CASSLSSRDTREQYF; DNA: TGTGCCAGCAGCTTAAGCTCGCGGGACACGAGGGAGCAGTACTTC
V: TRBV5-4; J: TRBJ2-2; size: NA; D: NA; CDR3: CASSLVEAGELFF; DNA: TGTGCCAGCAGCTTGGTAGAGGCTGGGGAGCTGTTTTTT
V: TRBV20-1; J: TRBJ2-7; size: NA; D: TRBD1; CDR3: CSASPGQVSYEQYF; DNA: TGCAGTGCTAGTCCGGGACAGGTGAGCTACGAGCAGTACTTC
V: TRBV6-5; J: TRBJ1-1; size: NA; D: TRBD1; CDR3: CASRDRAVTEAFF; DNA: TGTGCCAGCAGGGACAGGGCGGTGACTGAAGCTTTCTTT
V: TRBV30; J: TRBJ2-1; size: NA; D: TRBD2; CDR3: CAWSALAGYNEQFF; DNA: TGTGCCTGGAGTGCCCTAGCGGGGTACAATGAGCAGTTCTTC
V: TRBV28; J: TRBJ2-2; size: once; D: TRBD2; CDR3: CASSSILGLAKNTGELFF; DNA: TGTGCCAGCAGTTCTATTCTTGGACTAGCAAAAAACACCGGGGAGCTGTTTTTT
V: TRBV4-1; J: TRBJ2-2; size: NA; D: NA; CDR3: CASSQDRAGELFF; DNA: TGCGCCAGCAGCCAAGATAGGGCCGGGGAGCTGTTTTTT
V: TRBV4-3; J: TRBJ2-7; size: NA; D: NA; CDR3: CASSHLGSSYEQYF; DNA: TGCGCCAGCAGCCACCTCGGGAGCTCCTACGAGCAGTACTTC
V: TRBV18; J: TRBJ2-1; size: NA; D: NA; CDR3: CASSPRGAEQFF; DNA: TGTGCCAGCTCACCAAGGGGCGCTGAGCAGTTCTTC
V: TRBV15; J: TRBJ2-1; size: NA; D: NA; CDR3: CATSRDQLPNEQFF; DNA: TGTGCCACCAGCAGAGACCAGCTTCCCAATGAGCAGTTCTTC
V: TRBV12-2; J: TRBJ1-3; size: NA; D: NA; CDR3: CASRLHPGGARNTIYF; DNA: TGTGCAAGTCGTCTTCATCCCGGGGGGGCCCGAAACACCATATATTTT
V: TRBV5-1; J: TRBJ1-6; size: NA; D: NA; CDR3: CASSLEGHGRISPLHF; DNA: TGCGCCAGCAGCTTGGAAGGGCATGGGCGTATTTCACCCCTCCACTTT
V: TRBV7-2; J: TRBJ2-2; size: NA; D: NA; CDR3: CASSLVWDTGELFF; DNA: TGTGCCAGCAGCTTAGTATGGGACACCGGGGAGCTGTTTTTT
V: TRBV6-6; J: TRBJ2-3; size: NA; D: TRBD2; CDR3: CASSYSSLAGTDTQYF; DNA: TGTGCCAGCAGTTACTCGAGTCTAGCGGGGACAGATACGCAGTATTTT
V: TRBV29-1; J: TRBJ2-2; size: NA; D: TRBD1; CDR3: CSVGLRDRDANTGELFF; DNA: TGCAGCGTTGGACTACGGGACAGGGACGCGAACACCGGGGAGCTGTTTTTT
V: TRBV6-5; J: TRBJ1-2; size: NA; D: NA; CDR3: CASRDRYNYGYTF; DNA: TGTGCCAGCAGGGACCGTTACAACTATGGCTACACCTTC
V: TRBV4-1; J: TRBJ2-7; size: NA; D: NA; CDR3: CASSQGVGTYEQYF; DNA: TGCGCCAGCAGCCAAGGGGTGGGGACCTACGAGCAGTACTTC
V: TRBV5-1; J: TRBJ2-7; size: NA; D: TRBD2; CDR3: CASSRNSGRASYEQYF; DNA: TGCGCCAGCAGCCGAAACTCTGGGAGGGCCTCCTACGAGCAGTACTTC
V: TRBV7-6; J: TRBJ2-1; size: NA; D: NA; CDR3: CASSLLALDGEQFF; DNA: TGTGCCAGCAGCCTACTAGCCCTGGATGGTGAGCAGTTCTTC
V: TRBV7-9; J: TRBJ2-7; size: NA; D: NA; CDR3: CASSLGRYEQYF; DNA: TGTGCCAGCAGCTTAGGAAGGTACGAGCAGTACTTC
V: TRBV9; J: TRBJ1-2; size: once; D: TRBD1; CDR3: CASSVSPGTAPYGYTF; DNA: TGTGCCAGCAGCGTATCCCCCGGGACAGCACCCTATGGCTACACCTTC
V: TRBV9; J: TRBJ2-7; size: NA; D: NA; CDR3: CASSVMGRGANEQYF; DNA: TGTGCCAGCAGCGTAATGGGACGGGGGGCGAACGAGCAGTACTTC
V: TRBV5-4; J: TRBJ2-2; size: NA; D: NA; CDR3: CASRPQNTGELFF; DNA: TGTGCCAGCAGACCCCAGAACACCGGGGAGCTGTTTTTT
V: TRBV4-1; J: TRBJ2-3; size: NA; D: NA; CDR3: CASSQAGDTDTQYF; DNA: TGCGCCAGCAGCCAGGCAGGGGACACAGATACGCAGTATTTT
V: TRBV5-6; J: TRBJ2-7; size: NA; D: NA; CDR3: CASSGAYEQYF; DNA: TGTGCCAGCAGCGGAGCGTACGAGCAGTACTTC
V: TRBV7-9; J: TRBJ1-1; size: NA; D: NA; CDR3: CASSPVGGAGAFF; DNA: TGTGCCAGCAGCCCCGTAGGGGGGGCCGGGGCTTTCTTT
V: TRBV30; J: TRBJ1-3; size: NA; D: NA; CDR3: CAWSAIGVSSGNTIYF; DNA: TGTGCCTGGAGCGCCATAGGAGTAAGCTCTGGAAACACCATATATTTT
V: TRBV19; J: TRBJ2-7; size: NA; D: NA; CDR3: CASSIASSVEQYF; DNA: TGTGCCAGTAGTATAGCTTCGAGTGTGGAGCAGTACTTC
V: TRBV7-3; J: TRBJ2-3; size: NA; D: NA; CDR3: CASSTGQTDTQYF; DNA: TGTGCCAGCAGCACAGGACAGACAGATACGCAGTATTTT
V: TRBV6-5; J: TRBJ2-1; size: NA; D: NA; CDR3: CASRLRVGEQFF; DNA: TGTGCCAGCAGGCTTAGGGTCGGTGAGCAGTTCTTC
V: TRBV5-6; J: TRBJ1-1; size: once; D: NA; CDR3: CASSRGEWGTEAFF; DNA: TGTGCCAGCAGCCGCGGGGAGTGGGGGACTGAAGCTTTCTTT
V: TRBV2; J: TRBJ1-2; size: NA; D: NA; CDR3: CASSGIGGSNYGYTF; DNA: TGTGCCAGCAGTGGGATCGGGGGTTCTAACTATGGCTACACCTTC
V: TRBV2; J: TRBJ2-1; size: NA; D: TRBD1; CDR3: CASSTGDGSYNEQFF; DNA: TGTGCCAGCAGTACAGGGGACGGGTCCTACAATGAGCAGTTCTTC
V: TRBV20-1; J: TRBJ1-5; size: NA; D: NA; CDR3: CSASISGGGGAQHF; DNA: TGCAGTGCTAGTATTTCCGGAGGCGGAGGGGCCCAGCATTTT
V: TRBV7-9; J: TRBJ1-1; size: NA; D: NA; CDR3: CASSSSHGMNTEAFF; DNA: TGTGCCAGCAGCTCCTCACATGGGATGAACACTGAAGCTTTCTTT
V: TRBV5-6; J: TRBJ2-2; size: few; D: NA; CDR3: CASSSQTRDTGELFF; DNA: TGTGCCAGCAGCTCCCAGACAAGAGACACCGGGGAGCTGTTTTTT
V: TRBV5-1; J: TRBJ1-6; size: NA; D: NA; CDR3: CASSQRQETYNSPLHF; DNA: TGCGCCAGCAGCCAAAGACAAGAAACTTATAATTCACCCCTCCACTTT
V: TRBV10-3; J: TRBJ2-3; size: NA; D: TRBD2; CDR3: CAISESSSGGTQYF; DNA: TGTGCCATCAGTGAGTCGAGCTCGGGGGGTACGCAGTATTTT
V: TRBV10-3; J: TRBJ1-1; size: few; D: NA; CDR3: CAIMGVGGEAFF; DNA: TGTGCCATCATGGGGGTCGGCGGTGAAGCTTTCTTT
V: TRBV20-1; J: TRBJ2-5; size: NA; D: TRBD1; CDR3: CSASDREHETQYF; DNA: TGCAGTGCTAGTGACAGGGAGCACGAGACCCAGTACTTC
V: TRBV5-4; J: TRBJ1-1; size: once; D: NA; CDR3: CASSLWGFAEAFF; DNA: TGTGCCAGCAGCTTGTGGGGGTTTGCTGAAGCTTTCTTT
V: TRBV6-6; J: TRBJ2-1; size: once; D: NA; CDR3: CASSPPRSGHRNEQFF; DNA: TGTGCCAGCAGCCCCCCTCGGAGCGGGCACAGGAATGAGCAGTTCTTC
V: TRBV18; J: TRBJ1-5; size: NA; D: TRBD1; CDR3: CASSPTTGTGVQPQHF; DNA: TGTGCCAGCTCACCAACGACGGGGACAGGGGTCCAGCCCCAGCATTTT
V: TRBV18; J: TRBJ2-1; size: NA; D: NA; CDR3: CASSTGNEQFF; DNA: TGTGCCAGCTCCACGGGCAATGAGCAGTTCTTC
V: TRBV3-1/TRBV3-2; J: TRBJ1-6; size: NA; D: TRBD1; CDR3: CASRTGTENSPLHF; DNA: TGTGCCAGCAGAACCGGGACAGAAAATTCACCCCTCCACTTT
V: TRBV2; J: TRBJ2-1; size: NA; D: NA; CDR3: CASRDPDLESYNEQFF; DNA: TGTGCCAGCAGAGACCCGGACCTCGAAAGTTACAATGAGCAGTTCTTC
V: TRBV18; J: TRBJ2-5; size: NA; D: NA; CDR3: CASSPSGIETQYF; DNA: TGTGCCAGCTCACCGTCGGGGATAGAGACCCAGTACTTC
V: TRBV7-9; J: TRBJ2-1; size: once; D: TRBD2; CDR3: CASSQYPGLEPEQFF; DNA: TGTGCCAGCAGCCAATACCCGGGACTAGAACCTGAGCAGTTCTTC
V: TRBV5-4; J: TRBJ1-2; size: NA; D: TRBD1; CDR3: CASSIQGARGYGYTF; DNA: TGTGCCAGCAGCATACAGGGGGCGCGAGGCTATGGCTACACCTTC
V: TRBV6-2/TRBV6-3; J: TRBJ2-5; size: NA; D: TRBD2; CDR3: CASSSTSGGQETQYF; DNA: TGTGCCAGCAGTTCGACTAGCGGGGGCCAAGAGACCCAGTACTTC
V: TRBV4-2; J: TRBJ1-1; size: once; D: NA; CDR3: CASSPGEGNTEAFF; DNA: TGTGCCAGCAGCCCGGGCGAGGGGAACACTGAAGCTTTCTTT
V: TRBV9; J: TRBJ2-2; size: NA; D: NA; CDR3: CASSPYSTGELFF; DNA: TGTGCCAGCAGCCCTTACAGCACCGGGGAGCTGTTTTTT